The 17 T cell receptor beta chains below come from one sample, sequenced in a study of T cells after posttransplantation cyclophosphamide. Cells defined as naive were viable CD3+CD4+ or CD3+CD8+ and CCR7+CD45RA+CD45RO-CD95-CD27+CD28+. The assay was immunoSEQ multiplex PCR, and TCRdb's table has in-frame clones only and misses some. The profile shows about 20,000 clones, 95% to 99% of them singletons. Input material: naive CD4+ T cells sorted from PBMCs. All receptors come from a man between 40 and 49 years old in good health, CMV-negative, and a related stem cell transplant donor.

The CDR3 region is CATSDRDSTYEQYF. The CDR3 DNA is TGTGCCACCTCCGACAGGGACTCAACCTACGAGCAGTACTTC. V and J are TRBV19 and TRBJ2-7; tentative D call: TRBD1 (7 bases). V gave up 10 bases and J gave up 2 bases, with 18 bases separating them. CDR1 is LNHDA, CDR2 SQIVND, per germline (reference sequence). CDR3 length: 14 residues.

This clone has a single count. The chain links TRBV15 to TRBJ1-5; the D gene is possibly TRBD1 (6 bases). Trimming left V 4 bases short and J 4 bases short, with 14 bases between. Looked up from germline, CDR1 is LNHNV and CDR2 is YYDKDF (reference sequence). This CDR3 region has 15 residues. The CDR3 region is CATSTIKQGNQPQHF. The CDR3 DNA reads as TGTGCCACCAGCACCATAAAACAGGGAAATCAGCCCCAGCATTTT.

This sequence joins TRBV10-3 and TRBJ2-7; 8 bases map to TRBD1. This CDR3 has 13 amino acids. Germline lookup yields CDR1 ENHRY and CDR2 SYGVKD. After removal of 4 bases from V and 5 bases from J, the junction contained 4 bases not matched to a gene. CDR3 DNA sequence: TGTGCCATCAGTGGAGGACAGGGAAACGAGCAGTACTTC. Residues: CAISGGQGNEQYF.

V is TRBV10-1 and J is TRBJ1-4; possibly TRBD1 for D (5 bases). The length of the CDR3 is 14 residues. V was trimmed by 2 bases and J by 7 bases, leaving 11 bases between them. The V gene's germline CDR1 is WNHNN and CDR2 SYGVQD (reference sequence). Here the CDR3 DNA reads TGCGCCAGCAGTGAGGGAGGGGCCGGTGAAAAACTGTTTTTT. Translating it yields CASSEGGAGEKLFF.

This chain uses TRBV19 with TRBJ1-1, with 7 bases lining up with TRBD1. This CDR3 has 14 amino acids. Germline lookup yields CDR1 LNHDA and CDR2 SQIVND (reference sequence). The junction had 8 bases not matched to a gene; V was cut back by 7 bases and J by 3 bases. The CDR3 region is CASIQTGIDTEAFF. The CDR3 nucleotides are TGTGCCAGTATCCAGACAGGGATCGACACTGAAGCTTTCTTT.

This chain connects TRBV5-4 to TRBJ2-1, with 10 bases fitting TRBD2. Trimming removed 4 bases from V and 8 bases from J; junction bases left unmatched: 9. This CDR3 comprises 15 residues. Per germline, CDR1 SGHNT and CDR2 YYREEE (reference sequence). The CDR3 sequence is CASSPPSGSGDEQFF. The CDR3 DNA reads TGTGCCAGCAGCCCCCCTAGCGGGAGTGGCGATGAGCAGTTCTTC.

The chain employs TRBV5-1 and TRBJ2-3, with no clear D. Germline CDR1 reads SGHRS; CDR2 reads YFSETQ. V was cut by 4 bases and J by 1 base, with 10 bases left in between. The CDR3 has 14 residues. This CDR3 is CASSTGGGTDTQYF. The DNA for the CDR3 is TGCGCCAGCAGCACCGGCGGCGGCACAGATACGCAGTATTTT.

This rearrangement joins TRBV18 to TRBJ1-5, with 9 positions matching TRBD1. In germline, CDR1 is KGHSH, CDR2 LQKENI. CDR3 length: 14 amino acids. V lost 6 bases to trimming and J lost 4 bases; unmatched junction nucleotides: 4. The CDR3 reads CASSPGTGNQPQHF. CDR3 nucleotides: TGTGCCAGCTCCCCCGGGACAGGGAATCAGCCCCAGCATTTT. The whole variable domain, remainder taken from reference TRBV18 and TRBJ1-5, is NAGVMQNPRHLVRRRGQEARLRCSPMKGHSHVYWYRQLPEEGLKFMVYLQKENIIDESGMPKERFSAEFPKEGPSILRIQQVVRGDSAAYFCASSPGTGNQPQHFGDGTRLSIL.

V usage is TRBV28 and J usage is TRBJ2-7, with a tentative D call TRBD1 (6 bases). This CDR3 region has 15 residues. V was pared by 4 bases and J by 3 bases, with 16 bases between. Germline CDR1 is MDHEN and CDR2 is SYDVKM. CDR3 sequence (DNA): TGTGCCAGCAGTTCCTACCGGGACACCCGCTACGAGCAGTACTTC. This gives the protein CASSSYRDTRYEQYF.

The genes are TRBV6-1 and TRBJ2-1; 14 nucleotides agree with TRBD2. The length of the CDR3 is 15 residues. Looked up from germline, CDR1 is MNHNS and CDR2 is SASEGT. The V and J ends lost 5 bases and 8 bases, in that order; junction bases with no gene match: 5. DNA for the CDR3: TGTGCCAGCAGTTTAGGGACTAGCGGGAGCCATGAGCAGTTCTTC. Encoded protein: CASSLGTSGSHEQFF.

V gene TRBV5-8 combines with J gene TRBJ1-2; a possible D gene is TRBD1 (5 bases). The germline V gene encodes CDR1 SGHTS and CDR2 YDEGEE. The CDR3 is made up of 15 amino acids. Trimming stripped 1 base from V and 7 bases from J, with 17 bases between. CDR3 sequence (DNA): TGTGCCAGCAGCTTGAGGGGCCTTTTACCCGGTGGCTACACCTTC. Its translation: CASSLRGLLPGGYTF.

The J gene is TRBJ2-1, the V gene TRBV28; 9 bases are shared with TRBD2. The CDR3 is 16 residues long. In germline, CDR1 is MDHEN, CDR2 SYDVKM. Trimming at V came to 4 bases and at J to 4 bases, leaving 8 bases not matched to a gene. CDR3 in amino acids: CASSSALAGAYNEQFF. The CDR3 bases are TGTGCCAGCAGTTCGGCATTAGCGGGAGCATACAATGAGCAGTTCTTC.

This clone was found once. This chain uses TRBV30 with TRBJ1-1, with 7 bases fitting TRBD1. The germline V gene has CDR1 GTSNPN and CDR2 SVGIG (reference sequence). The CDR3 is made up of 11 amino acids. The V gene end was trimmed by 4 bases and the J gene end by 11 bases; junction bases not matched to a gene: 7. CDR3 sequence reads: CAWTQGVGAFF. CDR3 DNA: TGTGCCTGGACCCAGGGGGTGGGCGCTTTCTTT.

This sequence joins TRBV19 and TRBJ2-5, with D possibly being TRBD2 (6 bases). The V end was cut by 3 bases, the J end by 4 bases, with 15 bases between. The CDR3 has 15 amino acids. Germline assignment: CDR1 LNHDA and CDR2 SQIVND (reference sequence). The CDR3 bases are TGTGCCAGTAGTATCAGCCGTGGGGGGAGAGAGACCCAGTACTTC. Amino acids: CASSISRGGRETQYF.

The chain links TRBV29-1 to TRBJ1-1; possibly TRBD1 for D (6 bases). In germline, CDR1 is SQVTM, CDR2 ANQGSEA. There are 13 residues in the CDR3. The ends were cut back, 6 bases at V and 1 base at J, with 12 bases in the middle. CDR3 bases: TGCAGCGTCGGCGAAGGGGGGAACACTGAAGCTTTCTTT. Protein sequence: CSVGEGGNTEAFF. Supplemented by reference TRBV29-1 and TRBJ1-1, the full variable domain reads SAVISQKPSRDICQRGTSLTIQCQVDSQVTMMFWYRQQPGQSLTLIATANQGSEATYESGFVIDKFPISRPNLTFSTLTVSNMSPEDSSIYLCSVGEGGNTEAFFGQGTRLTVV.

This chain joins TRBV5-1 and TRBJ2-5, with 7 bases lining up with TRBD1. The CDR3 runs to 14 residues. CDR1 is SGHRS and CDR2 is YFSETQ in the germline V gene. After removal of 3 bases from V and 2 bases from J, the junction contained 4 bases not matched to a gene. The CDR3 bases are TGCGCCAGCAGCTCGGGACAGCCTCAAGAGACCCAGTACTTC. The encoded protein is CASSSGQPQETQYF.

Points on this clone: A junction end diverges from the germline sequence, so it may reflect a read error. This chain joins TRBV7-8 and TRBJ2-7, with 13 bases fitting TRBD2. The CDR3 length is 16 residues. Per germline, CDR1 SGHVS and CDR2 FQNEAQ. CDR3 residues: CASSIAQGLAGYEQYF. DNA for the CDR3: TGTGCCAGCAGCATAGCGCAGGGACTAGCGGGGTACGAGCAGTACTTC.